This paragraph covers one TCR beta chain sequence. The antigen is unknown. The data were obtained in a study of cytomegalovirus exposure and HLA in healthy donors. The PCR had 60 Vbeta and 13 Jbeta primers. The repertoire was sequenced with immunoSEQ multiplex PCR; TCRdb's copy has only in-frame clones and lacks some. This sample carries 130,000 or so clones, around two thirds of them seen once, and the ten largest clones take 4.3%. V was shortened by 3 bases and J by 5 bases, with 17 bases between the two germline ends. The CDR3 length is 15 residues. CDR1 LNHDA and CDR2 SQIVND come from the germline V gene (reference sequence). Overall study findings and caveats: Indistinguishable V segments such as TRBV6-2 and TRBV6-3 were excluded. Later on, a genetic analysis was performed. It linked a missense variant in DCLRE1C with V- and J-gene trimming of TCR beta. HLA allele associations emerged for around 15,000 TCR beta sequences in a later analysis, at 0.05 false discovery rate. Most observed TCR sequences were rare, whereas some public TCRs were detected in many donors.

The chain joins TRBV19 to TRBJ2-7; a weak D match, TRBD2 (5 bases). This receptor was identified in a man aged 18 to 30 in good health and CMV-seropositive. Input material: PBMCs. CDR3 protein: CASSIRGSGYDEQYF. CDR3 nucleotides: TGTGCCAGTAGTATTAGAGGGAGCGGATACGACGAGCAGTACTTC.